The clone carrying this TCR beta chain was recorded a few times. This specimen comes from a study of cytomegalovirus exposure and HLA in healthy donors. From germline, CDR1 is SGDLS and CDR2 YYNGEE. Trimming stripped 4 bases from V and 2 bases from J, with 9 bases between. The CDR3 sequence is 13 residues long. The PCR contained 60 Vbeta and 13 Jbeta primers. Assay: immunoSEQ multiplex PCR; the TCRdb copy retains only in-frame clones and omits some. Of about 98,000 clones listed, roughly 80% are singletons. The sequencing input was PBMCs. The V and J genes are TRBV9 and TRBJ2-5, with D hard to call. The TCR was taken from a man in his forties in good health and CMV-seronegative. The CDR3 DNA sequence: TGTGCCAGCAGCCAGGCCCCACAAGAGACCCAGTACTTC. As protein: CASSQAPQETQYF. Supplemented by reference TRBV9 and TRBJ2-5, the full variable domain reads DSGVTQTPKHLITATGQRVTLRCSPRSGDLSVYWYQQSLDQGLQFLIQYYNGEERAKGNILERFSAQQFPDLHSELNLSSLELGDSALYFCASSQAPQETQYFGPGTRLLVL.